The next 12 T cell receptor beta chains were all read from a single sample in a study of monozygotic twins with inflammatory bowel disease. TCRdb re-analyzed the 5' RACE reads; it lists each CDR3 protein once, without DNA. The sample totals about 300,000 distinct CDR3 sequences. Material for sequencing was blood. Receptors originate from a human donor with ulcerative colitis or Crohn's disease, or a healthy co-twin of an affected twin (not recorded which).

This rearrangement joins TRBV15 to TRBJ2-4; TCRdb names TRBD1, which stays unverified in the absence of DNA. This CDR3 has 17 residues. CDR1 and CDR2 from the germline V gene are LNHNV and YYDKDF (reference sequence). The chain's CDR3 is CATSNRPRGGTKNIQYF.

The genes are TRBV25-1 and TRBJ2-5; TCRdb proposes TRBD1, but this gene call is untestable without DNA. The CDR3 has 13 residues. The V gene's germline CDR1 is MGHDK and CDR2 SYGVNS. This CDR3 reads CASSEWGGETQYF.

This chain joins TRBV10-3 and TRBJ1-1; TCRdb proposes TRBD1, but this gene call is untestable without DNA. The germline V gene has CDR1 ENHRY and CDR2 SYGVKD. The CDR3 length is 15 residues. The CDR3 sequence: CAISESGGRDTEAFF.

The genes are TRBV27 and TRBJ2-5; TCRdb picks TRBD1, but there is no DNA to check that call. CDR3 length: 15 amino acids. Germline V lookup: CDR1 MNHEY, CDR2 SMNVEV (reference sequence). This CDR3 reads CASSPMKGLKETQYF.

The chain employs TRBV6-5 and TRBJ1-2. The CDR3 loop spans 15 amino acids. Looked up from germline, CDR1 is MNHEY and CDR2 is SVGAGI. The CDR3 here is CASSYYEGGIYGYTF.

This sequence joins TRBV5-1 and TRBJ1-2; TCRdb's D gene call, TRBD1, goes unchecked for lack of DNA. The CDR3 has 13 residues. The V gene's germline CDR1 is SGHRS and CDR2 YFSETQ. This chain's CDR3 is CASSLGQRDSYTF.

This chain connects TRBV9 to TRBJ1-1. Per germline, CDR1 SGDLS and CDR2 YYNGEE. This CDR3 contains 15 residues. The CDR3: CASTSYRDQSTEAFF. The whole variable domain, filled in from reference TRBV9 and TRBJ1-1, reads DSGVTQTPKHLITATGQRVTLRCSPRSGDLSVYWYQQSLDQGLQFLIQYYNGEERAKGNILERFSAQQFPDLHSELNLSSLELGDSALYFCASTSYRDQSTEAFFGQGTRLTVV.

The chain employs TRBV28 and TRBJ2-7; with no DNA, the TCRdb D assignment of TRBD1 cannot be verified. This CDR3 spans 13 amino acids. Germline assignment: CDR1 MDHEN and CDR2 SYDVKM. The CDR3 sequence: CASSLGHIYEQYF. The full variable domain, its missing parts supplied by reference TRBV28 and TRBJ2-7, is DVKVTQSSRYLVKRTGEKVFLECVQDMDHENMFWYRQDPGLGLRLIYFSYDVKMKEKGDIPEGYSVSREKKERFSLILESASTNQTSMYLCASSLGHIYEQYFGPGTRLTVT.

This chain links TRBV28 with TRBJ2-3; TCRdb's D call of TRBD1 is untestable without DNA. Germline assignment: CDR1 MDHEN and CDR2 SYDVKM. The CDR3 has 15 amino acids. This chain's CDR3 is CASSLGQLSTDTQYF.

The V call is TRBV28, the J call TRBJ1-5. CDR3 length: 12 amino acids. CDR1 is MDHEN, CDR2 SYDVKM, per germline. CDR3 loop: CASREGTALQHF. The variable domain in full, with the rest retrieved from reference TRBV28 and TRBJ1-5, is DVKVTQSSRYLVKRTGEKVFLECVQDMDHENMFWYRQDPGLGLRLIYFSYDVKMKEKGDIPEGYSVSREKKERFSLILESASTNQTSMYLCASREGTALQHFGDGTRLSIL.

V and J are TRBV5-1 and TRBJ1-2; the TCRdb call, TRBD1, lacks DNA for checking. In germline, CDR1 is SGHRS, CDR2 YFSETQ. CDR3 length: 14 amino acids. CDR3 loop: CASSRDEGNYGYTF.

This chain connects TRBV20-1 to TRBJ2-1; checking the TCRdb D call of TRBD2 is not possible without DNA. Germline V gives CDR1 DFQATT, CDR2 SNEGSKA (reference sequence). CDR3 length: 11 residues. The chain's CDR3 is CSATRISGQFF.